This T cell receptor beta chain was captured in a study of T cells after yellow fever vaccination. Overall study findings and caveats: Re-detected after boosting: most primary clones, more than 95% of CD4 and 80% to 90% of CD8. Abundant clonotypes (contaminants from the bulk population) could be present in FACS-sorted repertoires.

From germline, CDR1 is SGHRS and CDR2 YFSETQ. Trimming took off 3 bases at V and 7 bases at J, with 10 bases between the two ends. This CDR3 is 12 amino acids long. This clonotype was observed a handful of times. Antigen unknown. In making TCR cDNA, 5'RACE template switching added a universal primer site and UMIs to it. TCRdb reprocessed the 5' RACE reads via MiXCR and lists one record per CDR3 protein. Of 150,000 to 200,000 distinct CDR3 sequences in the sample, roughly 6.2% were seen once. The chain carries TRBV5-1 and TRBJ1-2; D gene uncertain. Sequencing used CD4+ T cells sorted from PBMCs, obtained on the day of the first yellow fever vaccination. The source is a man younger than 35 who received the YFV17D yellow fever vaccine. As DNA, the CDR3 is TGCGCCAGCAGCTCGGAGGGTGGTGGCTACACCTTC. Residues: CASSSEGGGYTF.